Presented here are 26 T cell receptor beta chains from one specimen sequenced in a study of T cell changes during pregnancy in multiple sclerosis. Sequenced by immunoSEQ multiplex PCR; TCRdb stores in-frame clones only, minus some. Here the sample spans around 50,000 clones, around 90% being singletons. The sample consisted of CD4+ T cells from peripheral blood mononuclear cells, taken after pregnancy. Every receptor here comes from a female donor in good health, enrolled as a control in a pregnancy study.

The genes are TRBV15 and TRBJ2-5; TRBD2 agrees at 8 bases. The end of the DNA fits TRBJ2-7 better, so the J call may be wrong. The CDR3 has 15 residues. Germline V CDR1 and CDR2: LNHNV, YYDKDF (reference sequence). This chain's CDR3 is CATSRAPGGQYEQYF. In nucleotides, the CDR3 is TGTGCCACCAGCAGAGCCCCGGGAGGGCAGTACGAGCAGTACTTC.

The genes are TRBV6-9 and TRBJ1-5; 9 bases match TRBD1. CDR1 MNHGY and CDR2 SVAAGI come from the germline V gene. The CDR3 has 15 amino acids. The J segment lost 5 bases and the V segment lost 7 bases, leaving 9 bases of the junction unmatched. CDR3 DNA sequence: TGTGCCAGCACTGTAAGGGACAGGGTTGATCAGCCCCAGCATTTT. Translated: CASTVRDRVDQPQHF.

This chain joins TRBV7-8 and TRBJ1-1; 9 bases map to TRBD1. Germline V CDR1 and CDR2: SGHVS, FQNEAQ. Unmatched junction bases numbered 7, after V lost 2 bases and J lost 3 bases. This CDR3 is built from 16 residues. In nucleotides, the CDR3 is TGTGCCAGCAGCTTAAGGACAGGGGTATTCGACACTGAAGCTTTCTTT. Translation gives CASSLRTGVFDTEAFF. The full variable domain, rest sourced from reference TRBV7-8 and TRBJ1-1, is GAGVSQSPRYKVAKRGQDVALRCDPISGHVSLFWYQQALGQGPEFLTYFQNEAQLDKSGLPSDRFFAERPEGSVSTLKIQRTQQEDSAVYLCASSLRTGVFDTEAFFGQGTRLTVV.

The DNA for the CDR3 is TGTGCCAGCAGTTTGAACAGGGGAAACACTGAAGCTTTCTTT. Amino acid sequence: CASSLNRGNTEAFF. V gene TRBV6-6 combines with J gene TRBJ1-1; 7 bases are shared with TRBD1. The germline gives CDR1 MNHNY, CDR2 SVGAGI (reference sequence). This CDR3 has 14 residues. V shed 4 bases, J shed 2 bases, and the junction held 4 bases outside the gene matches.

The rearrangement joins TRBV5-4 to TRBJ1-2; TRBD1 agrees at 7 bases. V trimming: 4 bases; J trimming: 2 bases; junction bases outside the gene matches: 5. This CDR3 is built from 14 residues. CDR1 is SGHNT, CDR2 YYREEE, per germline (reference sequence). CDR3 region: CASSLGQENYGYTF. The DNA for the CDR3 is TGTGCCAGCAGCCTAGGACAGGAGAACTATGGCTACACCTTC.

The chain links TRBV2 to TRBJ2-4, with TRBD2 matching over 8 bases. The CDR3 consists of 13 residues. V shed 8 bases and J 9 bases; nucleotides not matched to a gene: 9. Germline CDR1 SNHLY, CDR2 FYNNEI. CDR3 coding DNA: TGTGCCAGCGAAGATCTTCGGGGGGGCATTCAGTACTTC. It yields the protein CASEDLRGGIQYF.

The chain is built from TRBV2 and TRBJ2-1, with D possibly matching TRBD1 (6 bases). The CDR3 is 17 residues long. Germline V lookup: CDR1 SNHLY, CDR2 FYNNEI. V was clipped by 5 bases and J by 10 bases, with 27 bases between them. The CDR3 protein is CASSSQGFFEAKPEQFF. The DNA of the CDR3 is TGTGCCAGCAGTAGCCAGGGGTTCTTTGAAGCGAAACCCGAGCAGTTCTTC.

The chain recombines TRBV7-2 with TRBJ2-3, with 9 bases lining up with TRBD1. CDR3 length: 15 residues. V was pared by 5 bases and J by 6 bases, with 9 bases of the junction left unmatched. Germline CDR1 reads SGHTA; CDR2 reads FQGNSA. The CDR3 reads CASSRQGQGVDTQYF. CDR3 DNA sequence: TGTGCCAGCAGCCGTCAGGGACAGGGCGTGGATACGCAGTATTTT.

The CDR3 nucleotides are TGTGCCAGCAGCACTTCGAGGACAGGGGGTTCAGATACGCAGTATTTT. Translating it yields CASSTSRTGGSDTQYF. The chain uses TRBV7-8 and TRBJ2-3; 10 bases fit TRBD1. From germline, CDR1 is SGHVS and CDR2 FQNEAQ. V shed 5 bases and J 4 bases; nucleotides not matched to a gene: 9. The CDR3 loop spans 16 amino acids. Looking up the rest from reference TRBV7-8 and TRBJ2-3 gives the full variable domain: GAGVSQSPRYKVAKRGQDVALRCDPISGHVSLFWYQQALGQGPEFLTYFQNEAQLDKSGLPSDRFFAERPEGSVSTLKIQRTQQEDSAVYLCASSTSRTGGSDTQYFGPGTRLTVL.

J is TRBJ1-1 and V is TRBV2, with D possibly TRBD1 on 5 matching bases. The CDR3 spans 14 residues. V gave up 0 bases and J gave up 1 base, with 6 bases separating them. Germline CDR1 SNHLY, CDR2 FYNNEI. CDR3 region: CASSEAGENTEAFF. CDR3 sequence (DNA): TGTGCCAGCAGTGAAGCAGGGGAGAACACTGAAGCTTTCTTT. Looking up the rest from reference TRBV2 and TRBJ1-1 gives the full variable domain: EPEVTQTPSHQVTQMGQEVILRCVPISNHLYFYWYRQILGQKVEFLVSFYNNEISEKSEIFDDQFSVERPDGSNFTLKIRSTKLEDSAMYFCASSEAGENTEAFFGQGTRLTVV.

The chain joins TRBV19 to TRBJ1-1; D possibly corresponds to TRBD1 (5 bases). This CDR3 has 15 residues. V was shortened by 1 base and J by 3 bases, with 12 bases between the two germline ends. Germline V gene lookup returns CDR1 LNHDA and CDR2 SQIVND (reference sequence). The CDR3 reads CASSIGRGKDTEAFF. CDR3 nucleotides: TGTGCCAGTAGTATAGGGAGGGGAAAGGACACTGAAGCTTTCTTT.

V usage is TRBV6-6 and J usage is TRBJ1-5; D is undetermined. CDR1 is MNHNY, CDR2 SVGAGI, per germline (reference sequence). The V end lost 6 bases, the J end lost 4 bases, and 10 bases lay between the germline ends. The CDR3 loop spans 13 amino acids. CDR3 sequence: CASRPDKNQPQHF. For the CDR3, the DNA is TGTGCCAGCAGACCCGACAAAAATCAGCCCCAGCATTTT.

The chain recombines TRBV6-5 with TRBJ2-3, with 10 bases lining up with TRBD2. V lost 6 bases to trimming and J lost 2 bases; unmatched junction nucleotides: 5. In germline, CDR1 is MNHEY, CDR2 SVGAGI. The CDR3 runs 15 residues. Here the CDR3 DNA reads TGTGCCAGCAGGCTAGCGGGGGCCTACACAGATACGCAGTATTTT. This codes for CASRLAGAYTDTQYF.

The V call is TRBV5-1, the J call TRBJ1-1, with TRBD1 matching over 9 bases. CDR1 is SGHRS, CDR2 YFSETQ, per germline. V lost 0 bases to trimming and J lost 5 bases; unmatched junction nucleotides: 2. The CDR3 is 14 amino acids. The CDR3 reads CASSLAGQGTEAFF. DNA of the CDR3: TGCGCCAGCAGCTTGGCGGGACAGGGAACTGAAGCTTTCTTT.

The chain uses TRBV5-1 and TRBJ2-5, with 7 positions matching TRBD2. This CDR3 has 16 residues. Germline trimming cut 0 bases from V and 1 base from J; bases unmatched to any gene: 6. Germline CDR1 reads SGHRS; CDR2 reads YFSETQ. The CDR3 coding sequence is TGCGCCAGCAGCTTGGAGGCCGGGGGGACCCAAGAGACCCAGTACTTC. This gives the protein CASSLEAGGTQETQYF. Combining the CDR3 with reference TRBV5-1 and TRBJ2-5 gives the whole variable domain KAGVTQTPRYLIKTRGQQVTLSCSPISGHRSVSWYQQTPGQGLQFLFEYFSETQRNKGNFPGRFSGRQFSNSRSEMNVSTLELGDSALYLCASSLEAGGTQETQYFGPGTRLLVL.

The chain employs TRBV7-9 and TRBJ2-1; TRBD1 matches 10 bases. With V trimmed by 5 bases and J by 13 bases, 5 bases remained unmatched. Per germline, CDR1 SEHNR and CDR2 FQNEAQ (reference sequence). The CDR3 totals 12 residues. CDR3 region: CASSIGTGEQFF. The CDR3 DNA reads TGTGCCAGCAGCATCGGGACAGGGGAACAGTTCTTC.

The chain uses TRBV19 and TRBJ2-7; 12 nucleotides align to TRBD2. The CDR3 loop spans 17 amino acids. The J segment lost 4 bases and the V segment lost 2 bases, leaving 9 bases of the junction unmatched. The germline gives CDR1 LNHDA, CDR2 SQIVND (reference sequence). Here the CDR3 DNA reads TGTGCCAGTAGTATATCTTCACTAGCGGGGGGAATATACGAGCAGTACTTC. Translating it yields CASSISSLAGGIYEQYF.

V gene TRBV4-2 combines with J gene TRBJ2-2; 7 bases match TRBD1. CDR3 length: 16 residues. V was pared by 0 bases and J by 3 bases, with 4 bases of the junction left unmatched. Germline lookup yields CDR1 LGHNA and CDR2 YNFKEQ. DNA for the CDR3: TGTGCCAGCAGCCAAGATAGGGGGCGGTACACCGGGGAGCTGTTTTTT. Protein: CASSQDRGRYTGELFF.

The genes are TRBV7-6 and TRBJ1-1, with D perhaps matching TRBD1 (6 bases). The germline V gene encodes CDR1 SGHVS and CDR2 FNYEAQ. The CDR3 extends over 15 amino acids. The ends were cut back, 1 base at V and 1 base at J, with 10 bases in the middle. The CDR3 sequence is CASSLVTGTNTEAFF. For the CDR3, the DNA is TGTGCCAGCAGCTTAGTAACAGGGACGAACACTGAAGCTTTCTTT.

V usage is TRBV7-9 and J usage is TRBJ2-2, with D possibly being TRBD2 (6 bases). V lost 2 bases and J 6 bases, leaving 10 bases between the germline ends. The CDR3 is made up of 14 amino acids. Germline V gene data show CDR1 as SEHNR and CDR2 as FQNEAQ (reference sequence). The CDR3 is CASSLTGEAGELFF. The CDR3 DNA is TGTGCCAGCAGCTTAACGGGAGAAGCCGGGGAGCTGTTTTTT.

This chain uses TRBV15 with TRBJ1-1; 7 bases match TRBD1. V gave up 2 bases and J gave up 9 bases; unmatched junction bases: 12. The CDR3 runs 15 residues. CDR1 and CDR2 (germline): LNHNV, YYDKDF (reference sequence). The CDR3 protein is CATSRQTWQGQQAFF. The DNA for the CDR3 is TGTGCCACCAGCAGACAGACCTGGCAGGGACAGCAAGCTTTCTTT.

This chain uses TRBV28 with TRBJ2-7; TRBD2 aligns across 7 bases. Germline CDR1 and CDR2: MDHEN and SYDVKM. J was trimmed by 3 bases and V by 4 bases; bases with no gene match: 9. The CDR3 covers 15 residues. CDR3 region: CASSSGRSGVYEQYF. The DNA of the CDR3 is TGTGCCAGCAGTTCCGGGAGGAGCGGGGTCTACGAGCAGTACTTC. The complete variable domain, with remaining parts taken from reference TRBV28 and TRBJ2-7, reads DVKVTQSSRYLVKRTGEKVFLECVQDMDHENMFWYRQDPGLGLRLIYFSYDVKMKEKGDIPEGYSVSREKKERFSLILESASTNQTSMYLCASSSGRSGVYEQYFGPGTRLTVT.

V usage is TRBV6-5 and J usage is TRBJ1-1; D uncertain. V gave up 6 bases and J gave up 2 bases, with 16 bases separating them. CDR1 MNHEY and CDR2 SVGAGI come from the germline V gene. CDR3 length equals 15 residues. CDR3 sequence: CASSKEYTANTEAFF. The DNA of the CDR3 is TGTGCCAGCAGCAAGGAGTACACGGCAAACACTGAAGCTTTCTTT.

This chain uses TRBV27 with TRBJ2-7; D not resolved. The CDR3 is made up of 13 amino acids. Between the trimmed V and J ends, which lost 5 bases and 2 bases, there was a span of 10 bases. Germline CDR1 and CDR2: MNHEY and SMNVEV (reference sequence). The CDR3 loop reads CASSPGITYEQYF. The CDR3 DNA is TGTGCCAGCAGTCCCGGTATTACCTACGAGCAGTACTTC.

The chain joins TRBV4-2 to TRBJ1-5, with D uncertain. Germline CDR1 is LGHNA and CDR2 is YNFKEQ. The V end was cut by 0 bases, the J end by 5 bases, with 5 bases between. CDR3 length equals 13 residues. DNA of the CDR3: TGTGCCAGCAGCCAAGATCTCGATCAGCCCCAGCATTTT. This translates into CASSQDLDQPQHF.

This clone was observed a single time. This sequence joins TRBV6-5 and TRBJ2-3; a weak D match, TRBD2 (6 bases). The V end was cut by 5 bases, the J end by 7 bases, with 10 bases between. This CDR3 has 12 residues. Germline V gives CDR1 MNHEY, CDR2 SVGAGI. For the CDR3, the DNA is TGTGCCAGCAGTCGGGACTTCCATACGCAGTATTTT. Translation gives CASSRDFHTQYF.